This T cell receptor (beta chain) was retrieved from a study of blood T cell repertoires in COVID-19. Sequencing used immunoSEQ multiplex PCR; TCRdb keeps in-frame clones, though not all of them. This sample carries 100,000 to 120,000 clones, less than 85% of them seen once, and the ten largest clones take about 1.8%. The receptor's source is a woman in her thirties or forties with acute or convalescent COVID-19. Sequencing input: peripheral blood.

As DNA, the CDR3 is TGTGCCAGCTCACCAGCGACAGGGGGGGACGCTGAAGCTTTCTTT. Translation: CASSPATGGDAEAFF. The chain uses TRBV18 and TRBJ1-1; 9 bases map to TRBD1. The CDR3 has 15 residues. The germline CDR1 and CDR2 sequences are KGHSH and LQKENI. V dropped 2 bases and J dropped 6; count of bases not matched to a gene: 7.